This record covers a single T cell receptor (beta chain). These data are taken from a study of blood T cell repertoires in COVID-19. Background on the study: Sources were T cells, B-cell-depleted T cells, or PBMCs; the material itself was cDNA or gDNA.

TCRdb's table, derived via immunoSEQ multiplex PCR, lists solely in-frame clones and lacks some. The sample has roughly 250,000 clones, roughly 90% seen once. CDR3 length: 15 amino acids. With 1 base removed from V and 3 bases from J, the gap between germline ends came to 14 bases. Germline CDR1 is SGHDT and CDR2 is YYEEEE. Material: PBMCs or T cells enriched from blood (not recorded which). The rearrangement uses TRBV5-6 and TRBJ2-7; TRBD1 might be the D (5 bases). The origin of this receptor is a woman aged 25 to 39 with acute COVID-19. For the CDR3, the DNA is TGTGCCAGCAGCTTGCGACAGAGTAGGTTCTACGAGCAGTACTTC. It is translated as CASSLRQSRFYEQYF.